This TCR beta chain was profiled in a study of blood T cell repertoires in COVID-19. Generated by immunoSEQ multiplex PCR, the TCRdb table keeps only in-frame clones and is missing some. The sample consists of approximately 200,000 clones, roughly 89% of them appearing once. Germline-derived CDR1 and CDR2 are SNHLY and FYNNEI. The CDR3 has 16 residues. V gave up 3 bases and J gave up 0 bases, with 9 bases separating them. Specimen: PBMCs or T cells enriched from blood (not recorded which). The chain couples TRBV2 to TRBJ2-6; D gene unclear. The sequence derives from a woman aged 40 to 50 with acute COVID-19. Written as DNA, the CDR3 is TGTGCCAGCAGTGAGTCTCGTAGCTCTGGGGCCAACGTCCTGACTTTC. Its translation: CASSESRSSGANVLTF.